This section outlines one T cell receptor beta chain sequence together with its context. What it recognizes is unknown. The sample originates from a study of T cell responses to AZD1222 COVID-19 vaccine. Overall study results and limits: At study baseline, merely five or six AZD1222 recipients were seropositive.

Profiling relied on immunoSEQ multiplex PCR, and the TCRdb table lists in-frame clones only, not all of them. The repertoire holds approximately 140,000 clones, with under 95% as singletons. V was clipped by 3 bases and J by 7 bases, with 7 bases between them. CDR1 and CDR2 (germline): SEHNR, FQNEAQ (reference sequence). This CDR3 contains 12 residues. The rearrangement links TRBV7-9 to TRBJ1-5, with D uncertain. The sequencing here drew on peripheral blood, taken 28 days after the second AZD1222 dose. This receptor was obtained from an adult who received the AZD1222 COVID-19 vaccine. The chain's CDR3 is CASSFGGQPQHF. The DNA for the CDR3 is TGTGCCAGCAGCTTCGGCGGGCAGCCCCAGCATTTT.